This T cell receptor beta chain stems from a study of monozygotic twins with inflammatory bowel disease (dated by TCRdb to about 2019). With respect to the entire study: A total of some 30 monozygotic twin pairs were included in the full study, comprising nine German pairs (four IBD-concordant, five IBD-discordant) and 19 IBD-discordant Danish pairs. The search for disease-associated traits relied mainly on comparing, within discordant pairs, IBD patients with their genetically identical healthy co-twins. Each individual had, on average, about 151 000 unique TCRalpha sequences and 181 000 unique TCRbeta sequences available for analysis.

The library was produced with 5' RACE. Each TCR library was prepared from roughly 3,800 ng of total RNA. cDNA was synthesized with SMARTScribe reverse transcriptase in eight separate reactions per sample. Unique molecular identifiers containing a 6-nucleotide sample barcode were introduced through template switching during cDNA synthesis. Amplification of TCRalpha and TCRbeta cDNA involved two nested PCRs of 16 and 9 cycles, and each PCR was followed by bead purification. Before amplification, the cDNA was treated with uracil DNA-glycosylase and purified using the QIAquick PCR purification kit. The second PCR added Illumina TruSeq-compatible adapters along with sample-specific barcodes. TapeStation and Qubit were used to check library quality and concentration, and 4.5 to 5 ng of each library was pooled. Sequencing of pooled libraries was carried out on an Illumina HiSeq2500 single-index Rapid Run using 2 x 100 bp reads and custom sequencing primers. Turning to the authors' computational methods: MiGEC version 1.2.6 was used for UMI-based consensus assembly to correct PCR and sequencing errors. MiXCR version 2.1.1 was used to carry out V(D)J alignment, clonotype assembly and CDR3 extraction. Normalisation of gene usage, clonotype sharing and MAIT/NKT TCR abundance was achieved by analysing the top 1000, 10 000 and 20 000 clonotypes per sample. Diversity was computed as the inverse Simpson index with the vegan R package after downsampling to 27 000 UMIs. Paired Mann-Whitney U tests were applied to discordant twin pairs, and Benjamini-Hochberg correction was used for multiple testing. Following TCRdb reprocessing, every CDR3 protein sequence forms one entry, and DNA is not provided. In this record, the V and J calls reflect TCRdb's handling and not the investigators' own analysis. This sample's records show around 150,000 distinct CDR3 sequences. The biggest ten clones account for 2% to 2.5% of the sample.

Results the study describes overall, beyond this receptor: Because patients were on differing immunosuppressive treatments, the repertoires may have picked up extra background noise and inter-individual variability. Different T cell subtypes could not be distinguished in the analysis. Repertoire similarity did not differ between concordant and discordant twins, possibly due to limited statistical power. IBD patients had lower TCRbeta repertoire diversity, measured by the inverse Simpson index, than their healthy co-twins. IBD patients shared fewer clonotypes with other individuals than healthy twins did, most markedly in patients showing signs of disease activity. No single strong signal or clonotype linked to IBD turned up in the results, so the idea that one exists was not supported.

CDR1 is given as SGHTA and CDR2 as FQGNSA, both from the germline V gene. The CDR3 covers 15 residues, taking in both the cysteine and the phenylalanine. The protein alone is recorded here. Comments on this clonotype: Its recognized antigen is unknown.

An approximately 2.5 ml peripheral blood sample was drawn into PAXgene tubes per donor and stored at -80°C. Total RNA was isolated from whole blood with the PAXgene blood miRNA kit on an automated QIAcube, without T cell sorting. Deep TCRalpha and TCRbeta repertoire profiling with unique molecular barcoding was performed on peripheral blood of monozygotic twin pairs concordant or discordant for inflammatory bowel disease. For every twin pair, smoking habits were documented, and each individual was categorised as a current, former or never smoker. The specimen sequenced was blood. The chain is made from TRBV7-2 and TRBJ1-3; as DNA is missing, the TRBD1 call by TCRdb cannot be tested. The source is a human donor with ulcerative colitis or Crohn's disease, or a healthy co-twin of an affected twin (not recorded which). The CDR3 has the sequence CASSTHRGDGNTIYF.